A selection of T cell receptor beta chains follows, all from one sample in a study of molecular identifiers for immune sequencing clone quantification. MiXCR was run by TCRdb on the PCR reads, yielding one entry per CDR3 protein. The sample holds hundreds of thousands of distinct CDR3 sequences, approximately 24% seen once. The material sequenced was naive CD8+ T cells from blood, with Jurkat cell RNA spiked in. These receptors all stem from a human donor in good health. Some libraries in this study had Jurkat cell RNA spiked in. The CDR3 runs from the conserved cysteine through the conserved F or W. The order of the fields is CDR3 length, D gene, V gene, clone size, CDR3 protein. A D gene is named only where the DNA matches it firmly. A row's size may be missing; if present it is once, few, many or a size class.

>15|NA|TRBV4-1|many
CASSLTGSSYNEQFF
>15|NA|TRBV7-9|NA
CASSQETEAWQPQHF
>15|TRBD1|TRBV12-3/TRBV12-4|NA
CASSFGTGRNQPQHF
>15|NA|TRBV11-2|few
CASSLDLASYNEQFF
>14|TRBD2|TRBV7-9|many
CASSSGTSAGELFF
>11|NA|TRBV30|many
CAWTGGIEAFF
>13|NA|TRBV7-9|many
CASSLGIVETQYF
>16|TRBD2|TRBV28|NA
CASSIPGTRDAGELFF
>16|TRBD2|TRBV13|few
CASSSSDAGVEDTQYF
>19|TRBD2|TRBV9|few
CASSRAAGTSGHHQETQYF
>14|NA|TRBV4-1|many
CASSQGYSSYEQYF
>15|NA|TRBV4-3|few
CASSQDAGSNQPQHF
>16|TRBD1|TRBV30|few
CAWSYSDRGMDSPLHF
>16|NA|TRBV6-2/TRBV6-3|NA
CASSPPTGSQGYGYTF
>13|NA|TRBV27|few
CASSLRRPYEQYF
>17|NA|TRBV4-3|few
CASSQVFTDTNTGELFF
>14|TRBD1|TRBV28|once
CASTVSDREGTQYF
>15|TRBD1|TRBV12-3/TRBV12-4|many
CASSPRDRLNTEAFF
>16|TRBD2|TRBV20-1|many
CSAIDGGRAVTDTQYF
>15|NA|TRBV5-5|many
CASSLGGRQPDPQYF
>14|NA|TRBV19|NA
CASSFVFPGTEAFF
>14|TRBD1|TRBV4-1|many
CASSQTGGKYEQYF
>19|TRBD2|TRBV6-5|many
CASSSLGTSGGAYQETQYF